A single sample is the source of the 24 T cell receptor beta chains below, sequenced in a study of OX40 agonist ivuxolimab in advanced cancers. Method: immunoSEQ multiplex PCR; TCRdb's copy keeps in-frame clones and lacks some. The data show 60,000 to 75,000 clones, 84% seen once. Source: CD4+ or CD8+ T cells sorted from blood, taken in a trial of the OX40 agonist ivuxolimab. Receptor source: an adult with an advanced solid tumor such as melanoma, head and neck, liver or kidney cancer.

CDR3 sequence: CASSTRGGRVGGGEQYF. For the CDR3, the DNA is TGTGCCAGCAGCACCCGAGGCGGGAGGGTTGGCGGGGGCGAGCAGTACTTC. The chain joins TRBV5-6 to TRBJ2-7; 9 bases fit TRBD2. Germline lookup yields CDR1 SGHDT and CDR2 YYEEEE. J lost 6 bases, V lost 4 bases, and 17 bases had no gene match. The CDR3 length is 17 residues. The full variable domain, completed using reference TRBV5-6 and TRBJ2-7, is DAGVTQSPTHLIKTRGQQVTLRCSPKSGHDTVSWYQQALGQGPQFIFQYYEEEERQRGNFPDRFSGHQFPNYSSELNVNALLLGDSALYLCASSTRGGRVGGGEQYFGPGTRLTVT.

V and J are TRBV7-3 and TRBJ2-7; 10 bases match TRBD2. After removal of 5 bases from V and 4 bases from J, the junction contained 8 bases not matched to a gene. This CDR3 region has 15 residues. Germline V gives CDR1 SGHTA, CDR2 FQGTGA. The CDR3 region has the DNA TGTGCCAGCAGCCCCCGGATAGCGGGAGGATACGAGCAGTACTTC. It translates to CASSPRIAGGYEQYF.

This clone was seen a few times. The rearrangement uses TRBV30 and TRBJ1-1; perhaps TRBD1 as D (6 bases). This CDR3 comprises 13 residues. Trimming cost V 4 bases and J 1 base, with 10 bases left between them. Germline V CDR1 and CDR2: GTSNPN, SVGIG (reference sequence). CDR3 in amino acids: CAWITTGNTEAFF. The CDR3, as DNA: TGTGCCTGGATTACGACAGGGAACACTGAAGCTTTCTTT. Together with reference TRBV30 and TRBJ1-1, the CDR3 gives the full variable domain: SQTIHQWPATLVQPVGSPLSLECTVEGTSNPNLYWYRQAAGRGLQLLFYSVGIGQISSEVPQNLSASRPQDRQFILSSKKLLLSDSGFYLCAWITTGNTEAFFGQGTRLTVV.

The table lists this clone with a count of one. The rearrangement links TRBV18 to TRBJ1-2, with 9 bases that match TRBD1. The germline V gene encodes CDR1 KGHSH and CDR2 LQKENI. CDR3 size: 16 residues. The V segment lost 0 bases and the J segment 1 base; nucleotides outside the gene matches: 3. The CDR3, as DNA: TGTGCCAGCTCACCACCTCCGGACAGGGGTAACTATGGCTACACCTTC. It is translated as CASSPPPDRGNYGYTF.

Details on this clone: A junction end diverges from the germline sequence, so it may reflect a read error. The DNA for the CDR3 is TGTGCTAGTGGTTTAAGGCTCGGCTACAGTGAGCAGTTCTTC. Its protein product is CASGLRLGYSEQFF. This chain links TRBV12-5 with TRBJ2-1; D gene ambiguous. CDR3 length: 14 amino acids. CDR1 LGHNT and CDR2 FRNRAP come from the germline V gene.

The chain uses TRBV5-1 and TRBJ2-7; D is ambiguous. CDR3 length: 19 amino acids. Trimming left V 4 bases short and J 4 bases short, with 30 bases between. In germline, CDR1 is SGHRS, CDR2 YFSETQ. The CDR3 protein is CASSGSSLSPVQARYEQYF. For the CDR3, the DNA is TGCGCCAGCAGCGGATCGTCGCTTTCCCCCGTTCAGGCGAGGTACGAGCAGTACTTC.

The V gene is TRBV5-4, the J gene TRBJ2-3; D is perhaps TRBD1 or TRBD2 (5 bases each). V was trimmed by 4 bases and J by 4 bases, leaving 13 bases between them. CDR1 SGHNT and CDR2 YYREEE come from the germline V gene (reference sequence). The length of the CDR3 is 14 residues. The CDR3 DNA sequence: TGTGCCAGCAGCCGGGGCAGAGATGCAGATACGCAGTATTTT. Translated: CASSRGRDADTQYF.

The chain carries TRBV6-6 and TRBJ1-1, with D perhaps TRBD1 (6 bases). The V end was cut by 6 bases, the J end by 1 base, with 15 bases between. Germline CDR1 MNHNY, CDR2 SVGAGI (reference sequence). This CDR3 is 15 amino acids long. Here the CDR3 DNA reads TGTGCCAGCAGCCCCCCGAGGGGGGGGAACACTGAAGCTTTCTTT. Its translation is CASSPPRGGNTEAFF.

The chain couples TRBV27 to TRBJ2-2; a possible D gene is TRBD2 (6 bases). The CDR3 runs 16 residues. From germline, CDR1 is MNHEY and CDR2 SMNVEV (reference sequence). V lost 5 bases and J lost 6, with 19 bases in between. The CDR3: CASSPSPGGQSGELFF. CDR3 DNA sequence: TGTGCCAGCAGTCCCTCACCCGGGGGTCAGTCCGGGGAGCTGTTTTTT.

The chain carries TRBV5-1 and TRBJ1-1; the D gene is possibly TRBD1 (6 bases). The V gene lost 0 bases and the J gene lost 4 bases, with 13 bases spanning the gap. The germline V gene has CDR1 SGHRS and CDR2 YFSETQ. The CDR3 consists of 15 residues. CDR3 amino acids: CASSLDTGSGTEAFF. The CDR3 DNA follows: TGCGCCAGCAGCTTGGATACAGGGTCGGGCACTGAAGCTTTCTTT.

This chain joins TRBV9 and TRBJ2-3; the D call may be TRBD1 or TRBD2 (6 bases each). Germline V gene lookup returns CDR1 SGDLS and CDR2 YYNGEE. The ends were cut back, 0 bases at V and 4 bases at J, with 15 bases in the middle. The length of the CDR3 is 16 residues. The CDR3 DNA reads TGTGCCAGCAGCGTAGCAGAGGGGGGCGAGGCAGATACGCAGTATTTT. Its protein is CASSVAEGGEADTQYF.

The chain employs TRBV4-3 and TRBJ2-2; D gene ambiguous. The V end lost 0 bases, the J end lost 6 bases, and 8 bases lay between the germline ends. The CDR3 is made up of 14 amino acids. In germline, CDR1 is LGHNA, CDR2 YSLEER. For the CDR3, the DNA is TGCGCCAGCAGCCAAGACAGGTTCCCCGGGGAGCTGTTTTTT. This codes for CASSQDRFPGELFF.

The chain couples TRBV14 to TRBJ1-2; 7 nucleotides agree with TRBD1. Trimming cost V 3 bases and J 8 bases; bases outside gene matches: 3. CDR1 SGHDN and CDR2 FVKESK come from the germline V gene. CDR3 length: 12 amino acids. The CDR3 region has the DNA TGTGCCAGCAGCCATACAGGGGCCGGCTACACCTTC. Protein product: CASSHTGAGYTF.

This clone was observed a few times. This chain uses TRBV19 with TRBJ1-4; D is unresolved. CDR3 length: 13 residues. Trimming took off 2 bases at V and 4 bases at J, with 5 bases between the two ends. The germline V gene has CDR1 LNHDA and CDR2 SQIVND (reference sequence). CDR3 coding DNA: TGTGCCAGTAGTATACGGAATAATGAAAAACTGTTTTTT. Translating it yields CASSIRNNEKLFF.

The chain carries TRBV10-3 and TRBJ2-2, with 8 bases aligning to TRBD1. The CDR3 covers 14 residues. The ends lost 3 bases at V and 5 bases at J; junction bases unmatched: 2. Germline lookup yields CDR1 ENHRY and CDR2 SYGVKD. The DNA for the CDR3 is TGTGCCATCAGTGACAGGGGGCAGACCGGGGAGCTGTTTTTT. Its protein is CAISDRGQTGELFF.

The V gene is TRBV10-3, the J gene TRBJ1-2, with 10 bases identical to TRBD1. V was pared by 3 bases and J by 4 bases, with 5 bases of the junction left unmatched. This CDR3 contains 15 residues. In germline, CDR1 is ENHRY, CDR2 SYGVKD. CDR3 in amino acids: CAISEKGQGIYGYTF. In DNA, the CDR3 is TGTGCCATCAGTGAAAAGGGACAGGGGATCTATGGCTACACCTTC.

This clone counts as medium-sized (0.01 to 0.1%). The chain links TRBV27 to TRBJ2-5; 12 bases line up with TRBD2. This CDR3 is 15 amino acids long. V lost 9 bases and J lost 1; bases outside the gene matches: 6. Germline V lookup: CDR1 MNHEY, CDR2 SMNVEV (reference sequence). The CDR3 loop reads CASRGLAGTQETQYF. The CDR3 DNA reads as TGTGCCAGTCGCGGACTAGCGGGGACCCAAGAGACCCAGTACTTC.

On this clone itself: At the DNA level, this CDR3 is encoded by other sequences in the same sample as well. The rearrangement links TRBV6-6 to TRBJ2-1; no firm D call. Trimming stripped 3 bases from V and 3 bases from J, with 3 bases between. This CDR3 has 12 amino acids. CDR1 MNHNY and CDR2 SVGAGI come from the germline V gene (reference sequence). As DNA, the CDR3 is TGTGCCAGCAGTTATGGCTACAATGAGCAGTTCTTC. It specifies CASSYGYNEQFF.

This clone was counted between two and nine times. CDR3 DNA: TGCAGTGCTAGATCTGAACCTGAAGCTTTCTTT. This encodes CSARSEPEAFF. The gene calls are TRBV20-1 and TRBJ1-1, with D uncertain. V lost 2 bases and J 6 bases, leaving 7 bases between the germline ends. There are 11 residues in the CDR3. Germline CDR1 DFQATT, CDR2 SNEGSKA (reference sequence).

The chain is built from TRBV4-2 and TRBJ1-2; no reliable D call. V was clipped by 0 bases and J by 1 base, with 9 bases between them. The CDR3 length is 15 residues. Per the germline V gene, CDR1 is LGHNA and CDR2 is YNFKEQ. CDR3: CASSQDRTFNYGYTF. The CDR3 DNA sequence: TGTGCCAGCAGCCAAGATCGTACTTTTAACTATGGCTACACCTTC.

This chain uses TRBV6-1 with TRBJ1-1, with TRBD1 as a possible D gene (5 bases). V was pared by 2 bases and J by 3 bases, with 10 bases between. CDR1 MNHNS and CDR2 SASEGT come from the germline V gene. The CDR3 is made up of 14 amino acids. In nucleotides, the CDR3 is TGTGCCAGCAGTGAATGGGGAGGGGACACTGAAGCTTTCTTT. As protein: CASSEWGGDTEAFF.

V usage is TRBV5-1 and J usage is TRBJ2-7; TRBD1 might be the D (6 bases). The V end was cut by 0 bases, the J end by 4 bases, with 11 bases between. Germline V gives CDR1 SGHRS, CDR2 YFSETQ. The CDR3 contains 14 residues. The CDR3 nucleotides read TGCGCCAGCAGCTTGGGACAGGACGGTTACGAGCAGTACTTC. Amino acids: CASSLGQDGYEQYF.

The chain combines TRBV5-1 with TRBJ1-6, with 7 bases that match TRBD1. Germline CDR1 SGHRS, CDR2 YFSETQ. With V trimmed by 3 bases and J by 3 bases, 3 bases remained unmatched. The CDR3 is 15 amino acids. CDR3 bases: TGCGCCAGCAGCTCGGGGGACAGCTATAATTCACCCCTCCACTTT. This translates into CASSSGDSYNSPLHF.

CDR3 sequence reads: CASSYSWTGTHETQYF. The DNA for the CDR3 is TGTGCCAGCAGTTACTCTTGGACAGGGACGCATGAGACCCAGTACTTC. The rearrangement uses TRBV6-5 and TRBJ2-5, with 8 bases lining up with TRBD1. The CDR3 totals 16 residues. Per the germline V gene, CDR1 is MNHEY and CDR2 is SVGAGI. The J segment lost 5 bases and the V segment lost 0 bases, leaving 8 bases of the junction unmatched.